This TCR beta chain was obtained from a study of blood T cell repertoires in COVID-19. For the study at large: Material from acute and convalescent COVID-19 was sourced from the United States, Italy and Spain. PBMCs, B-cell-depleted T cells, or T cells provided the cDNA or gDNA that made up the material.

V trimming: 3 bases; J trimming: 3 bases; junction bases outside the gene matches: 3. Germline values: CDR1 SGHRS, CDR2 YFSETQ. The length of the CDR3 is 15 residues. In the source study's methods: Amplification of reference gene primers was used by the study to estimate nucleated cell counts. Clones were read by immunoSEQ multiplex PCR, and TCRdb kept only the in-frame ones, dropping some. Clone size and the V and J calls come from that table; the DNA yielded D and trimming. Altogether some 120,000 clones are present, approximately 90% being singletons, with the ten largest covering approximately 8.1%.

V gene TRBV5-1 combines with J gene TRBJ1-4; 9 nucleotides match TRBD1. The source of this sequence is a man over 45 with acute or convalescent COVID-19. Source material: peripheral blood. The CDR3 DNA reads TGCGCCAGCAGCTACGACAGGGGGGCTAATGAAAAACTGTTTTTT. Translating gives CASSYDRGANEKLFF.